The 2 T cell receptor beta chains presented below share a single source sample, sequenced in a study of beta chain features in type 1 diabetes. As every portion of the isolated RNA was reverse transcribed, the sequencing read expressed TCRB transcripts. Profiled with immunoSEQ multiplex PCR; TCRdb holds only in-frame clones, not every one. The table shows under 500,000 clones, with over 25% occurring only once. Specimen: naive CD4+ T cells from blood. Every receptor here comes from a man aged 18-30 years in good health.

The J gene is TRBJ2-1, the V gene TRBV9, with D unclear. V was cut by 2 bases and J by 0 bases, with 9 bases left in between. The V gene's germline CDR1 is SGDLS and CDR2 YYNGEE. This CDR3 spans 15 amino acids. The CDR3 loop reads CASSVLRSSYNEQFF. The CDR3 DNA follows: TGTGCCAGCAGCGTCCTACGAAGCTCCTACAATGAGCAGTTCTTC.

The chain has TRBV18 and TRBJ1-4; maybe TRBD1 (6 bases). The germline CDR1 and CDR2 sequences are KGHSH and LQKENI. V lost 2 bases, J lost 7 bases, and 8 bases lay in between. The CDR3 has 13 amino acids. The CDR3 region is CASSPIRGEKLFF. CDR3 coding DNA: TGTGCCAGCTCACCAATCAGGGGTGAAAAACTGTTTTTT.